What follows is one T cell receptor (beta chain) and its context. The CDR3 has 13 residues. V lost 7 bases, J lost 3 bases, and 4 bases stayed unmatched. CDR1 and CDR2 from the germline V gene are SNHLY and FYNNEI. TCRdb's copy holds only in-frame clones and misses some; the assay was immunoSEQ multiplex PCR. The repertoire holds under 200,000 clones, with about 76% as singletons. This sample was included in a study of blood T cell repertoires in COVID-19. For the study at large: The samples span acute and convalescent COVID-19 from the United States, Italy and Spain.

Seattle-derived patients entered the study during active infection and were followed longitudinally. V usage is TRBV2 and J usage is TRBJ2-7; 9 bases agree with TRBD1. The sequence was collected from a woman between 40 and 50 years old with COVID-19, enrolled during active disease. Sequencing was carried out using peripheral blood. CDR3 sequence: CASISTGGYEQYF. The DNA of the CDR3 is TGTGCCAGCATTTCGACAGGGGGCTACGAGCAGTACTTC.